This T cell receptor beta chain was identified in a study of cytomegalovirus exposure and HLA in healthy donors. A multiplex PCR was run with 60 Vbeta primers and 13 Jbeta primers. Sequencing used immunoSEQ multiplex PCR; TCRdb keeps in-frame clones, though not all of them. The sample records over 65,000 clones, over 65% being singletons. The sample was PBMCs. The TCR originated in a man between 50 and 59 years old in good health and CMV-seronegative.

The CDR3 reads CASSFDGGNSPLHF. The CDR3 DNA is TGTGCCAGCAGCTTTGACGGAGGAAATTCACCCCTCCACTTT. The V call is TRBV7-2, the J call TRBJ1-6; no reliable D call. V lost 3 bases, J lost 7 bases, and 10 bases lay in between. The CDR3 contains 14 residues. Germline V gives CDR1 SGHTA, CDR2 FQGNSA. The full variable domain, in which reference TRBV7-2 and TRBJ1-6 provide the parts outside the CDR3, is GAGVSQSPSNKVTEKGKDVELRCDPISGHTALYWYRQSLGQGLEFLIYFQGNSAPDKSGLPSDRFSAERTGGSVSTLTIQRTQQEDSAVYLCASSFDGGNSPLHFGNGTRLTVT.